The TCR beta chain under discussion was sequenced for a study of radiotherapy plus CTLA-4 blockade in lung cancer. Study findings and constraints: Once radiotherapy plus ipilimumab had been given, TCR clones derived from tumor expanded in blood. With interferon-beta, early dynamics of blood T cell clones were reported to best predict response.

Here immunoSEQ multiplex PCR was the method, and the copy in TCRdb shows in-frame clones only, minus some. The sample contains some 50,000 clones, roughly three quarters of which appear only once. In this sample, this clone turned up a few times. The antigen is unknown. CTLA-4 blockade with ipilimumab, together with focal radiation, was given to patients with chemo-refractory metastatic non-small-cell lung cancer. Trimming left V 5 bases short and J 0 bases short, with 11 bases between. This CDR3 has 14 residues. Germline CDR1 and CDR2: MNHEY and SMNVEV (reference sequence). This sequence was found in a human donor with non-small cell lung cancer who had a partial response to radiotherapy plus ipilimumab. The rearrangement links TRBV27 to TRBJ2-7, with D uncertain. Sequences were derived from peripheral blood, sampled from a patient treated with radiotherapy plus ipilimumab. In DNA form, the CDR3 reads TGTGCCAGCAGTCCAACGACTCCCTCCTACGAGCAGTACTTC. Translating gives CASSPTTPSYEQYF.